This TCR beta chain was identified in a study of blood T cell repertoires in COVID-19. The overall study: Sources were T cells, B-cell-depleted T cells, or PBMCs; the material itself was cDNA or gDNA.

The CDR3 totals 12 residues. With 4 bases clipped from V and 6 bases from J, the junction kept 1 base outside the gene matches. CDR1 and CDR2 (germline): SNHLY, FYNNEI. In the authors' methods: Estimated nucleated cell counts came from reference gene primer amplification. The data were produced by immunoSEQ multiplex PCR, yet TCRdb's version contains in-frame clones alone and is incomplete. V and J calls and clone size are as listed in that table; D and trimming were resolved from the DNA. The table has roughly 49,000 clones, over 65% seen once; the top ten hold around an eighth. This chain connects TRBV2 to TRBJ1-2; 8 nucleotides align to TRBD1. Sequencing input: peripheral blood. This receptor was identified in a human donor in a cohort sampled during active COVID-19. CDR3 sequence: CASSGTGHGYTF. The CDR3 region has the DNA TGTGCCAGCAGTGGGACAGGGCATGGCTACACCTTC.